Each of the 22 T cell receptor beta chains below was sequenced from the same sample in a study of blood T cell repertoires in COVID-19. Profiled with immunoSEQ multiplex PCR; TCRdb holds only in-frame clones, not every one. The data hold 200,000 to 250,000 clones, with 88% observed a single time. The source material was peripheral blood. These receptors were taken from a man in his sixties or seventies with acute or convalescent COVID-19.

This sequence joins TRBV7-9 and TRBJ2-3; D perhaps matches TRBD2 (6 bases). This CDR3 is built from 15 residues. CDR1 and CDR2 (germline): SEHNR, FQNEAQ (reference sequence). V lost 1 base, J lost 5 bases, and 13 bases lay in between. CDR3 region: CASSLVGGKEDTQYF. The CDR3 bases are TGTGCCAGCAGCTTAGTAGGCGGGAAGGAAGATACGCAGTATTTT.

The genes are TRBV3-1 (or the pseudogene TRBV3-2) and TRBJ1-3, with no clear D. Germline V gene data show CDR1 as LGHDT and CDR2 as YNNKEL (reference sequence). This CDR3 has 17 amino acids. Trimming pared 5 bases from V and 0 bases from J, leaving 17 bases between. CDR3: CASSTYTRTDSGNTIYF. The CDR3, as DNA: TGTGCCAGCAGCACTTACACTAGGACCGACTCTGGAAACACCATATATTTT.

The rearrangement links TRBV28 to TRBJ2-7, with 7 bases that match TRBD1. The CDR3 is 14 amino acids. The germline V gene encodes CDR1 MDHEN and CDR2 SYDVKM. V lost 6 bases to trimming and J lost 7 bases; unmatched junction nucleotides: 12. The CDR3 nucleotides read TGTGCCAGCAGCCGACAGGGATTTCAAGGAGAGCAGTACTTC. Amino acid sequence: CASSRQGFQGEQYF.

In its sample, this clone was seen once. J is TRBJ1-4 and V is TRBV5-1; 9 nucleotides line up with TRBD1. CDR1 is SGHRS and CDR2 is YFSETQ in the germline V gene. This CDR3 region has 15 residues. Trimming took 0 bases from V and 4 from J; bases not matched to a gene: 1. The CDR3, as DNA: TGCGCCAGCAGCTTGGAGACAGGGGGTAATGAAAAACTGTTTTTT. Translating it yields CASSLETGGNEKLFF.

The V gene is TRBV24-1, the J gene TRBJ2-1; 15 bases fit TRBD2. Trimming cost V 3 bases and J 9 bases; bases outside gene matches: 8. Germline-derived CDR1 and CDR2 are KGHDR and SFDVKD. The CDR3 consists of 17 residues. This CDR3 is CATSDTGTSGRIGEQFF. In DNA, the CDR3 is TGTGCCACCAGTGATACCGGGACTAGCGGGAGGATTGGTGAGCAGTTCTTC.

The chain joins TRBV30 to TRBJ2-1, with 7 bases aligning to TRBD2. The CDR3 covers 11 residues. The germline V gene has CDR1 GTSNPN and CDR2 SVGIG (reference sequence). With 2 bases clipped from V and 15 bases from J, the junction kept 7 bases outside the gene matches. CDR3 coding DNA: TGTGCCTGGAGTCCCCCGGGACTATTGTTCTTC. Translating gives CAWSPPGLLFF.

V gene TRBV7-8 combines with J gene TRBJ1-2; 7 positions match TRBD1. Germline V gene data show CDR1 as SGHVS and CDR2 as FQNEAQ. CDR3 length equals 14 residues. Trimming cost V 1 base and J 2 bases; bases outside gene matches: 1. The CDR3 loop reads CASSLVGQNYGYTF. CDR3 coding DNA: TGTGCCAGCAGCTTAGTGGGACAGAACTATGGCTACACCTTC.

The chain joins TRBV19 to TRBJ1-1, with a weak D call TRBD1 (6 bases). The germline V and J ends were trimmed by 6 bases and 6 bases, with 17 bases remaining between them. This CDR3 region has 14 residues. CDR1 is LNHDA, CDR2 SQIVND, per germline (reference sequence). Here the CDR3 reads CASRNRVGTSEAFF. For the CDR3, the DNA is TGTGCCAGTAGGAACAGGGTCGGGACGTCTGAAGCTTTCTTT. The variable domain in full, completed from reference TRBV19 and TRBJ1-1, reads DGGITQSPKYLFRKEGQNVTLSCEQNLNHDAMYWYRQDPGQGLRLIYYSQIVNDFQKGDIAEGYSVSREKKESFPLTVTSAQKNPTAFYLCASRNRVGTSEAFFGQGTRLTVV.

The rearrangement joins TRBV28 to TRBJ2-2, with D maybe TRBD2 (7 bases). This CDR3 is built from 14 residues. Germline V lookup: CDR1 MDHEN, CDR2 SYDVKM. Trimming stripped 6 bases from V and 4 bases from J, with 12 bases between. The CDR3 region has the DNA TGTGCCAGCAGCAGGGGCGGGAGCACCGGGGAGCTGTTTTTT. Its protein product is CASSRGGSTGELFF.

The CDR3: CASSPNEGGSGNTIYF. The CDR3 DNA sequence: TGTGCCAGCTCACCAAATGAGGGTGGCTCTGGAAACACCATATATTTT. The gene calls are TRBV18 and TRBJ1-3; the D is unclear. From germline, CDR1 is KGHSH and CDR2 LQKENI. The CDR3 consists of 16 residues. Trimming stripped 2 bases from V and 0 bases from J, with 11 bases between.

The CDR3 DNA follows: TGTGCCAGCAAGGCGACAGGGGGATCCTCTGGCTACACCTTC. Amino acids: CASKATGGSSGYTF. The chain links TRBV6-5 to TRBJ1-2; the match to TRBD1 covers 9 bases. Germline CDR1 MNHEY, CDR2 SVGAGI. V lost 7 bases and J lost 7; bases outside the gene matches: 10. This CDR3 spans 14 amino acids.

The chain employs TRBV2 and TRBJ2-5, with 7 nucleotides matching TRBD1. Per germline, CDR1 SNHLY and CDR2 FYNNEI. The CDR3 runs 15 residues. The V gene end was trimmed by 6 bases and the J gene end by 2 bases; junction bases not matched to a gene: 9. Here the CDR3 reads CASSLGQSSQETQYF. Written as DNA, the CDR3 is TGTGCCAGCAGCCTGGGACAGTCCTCTCAAGAGACCCAGTACTTC.

The chain recombines TRBV14 with TRBJ1-2; D may be TRBD1 (6 bases). This CDR3 comprises 12 residues. From germline, CDR1 is SGHDN and CDR2 FVKESK. V was cut by 6 bases and J by 12 bases, with 17 bases left in between. In DNA, the CDR3 is TGTGCCAGCAGTCCCGGGGGGGGGCGCGACACCTTC. Translation: CASSPGGGRDTF. Filled out from reference TRBV14 and TRBJ1-2, the complete variable domain reads EAGVTQFPSHSVIEKGQTVTLRCDPISGHDNLYWYRRVMGKEIKFLLHFVKESKQDESGMPNNRFLAERTGGTYSTLKVQPAELEDSGVYFCASSPGGGRDTFGSGTRLTVV.

Concerning this clone: Other nucleotide sequences in the sample specify the same CDR3. The chain has TRBV7-2 and TRBJ2-5; no definite D call. This CDR3 has 12 amino acids. V was cut by 1 base and J by 5 bases, with 5 bases left in between. Germline V gene sequence: CDR1 SGHTA, CDR2 FQGNSA. The CDR3 sequence is CASSLVSETQYF. The CDR3 coding sequence is TGTGCCAGCAGCTTAGTGTCGGAGACCCAGTACTTC.

This sequence joins TRBV24-1 and TRBJ1-1; D remains unclear. CDR1 and CDR2 from the germline V gene are KGHDR and SFDVKD. The length of the CDR3 is 13 residues. V was shortened by 5 bases and J by 2 bases, with 8 bases between the two germline ends. The CDR3 nucleotides read TGTGCCACCAGTGGGGCTCCAAACACTGAAGCTTTCTTT. It specifies CATSGAPNTEAFF.

In DNA, the CDR3 is TGTGCCAGCAGTTACGGGGGCGCCTCGTCAAACTATGGCTACACCTTC. Translation: CASSYGGASSNYGYTF. The rearrangement joins TRBV6-2 or TRBV6-3 to TRBJ1-2, with D possibly being TRBD1 (6 bases). The V gene's germline CDR1 is MNHEY and CDR2 SVGEGT. V lost 2 bases, J lost 2 bases, and 15 bases lay in between. The CDR3 has 16 residues.

The chain couples TRBV6-6 to TRBJ2-7, with 9 bases identical to TRBD1. CDR3 size: 14 residues. With V trimmed by 5 bases and J by 3 bases, 5 bases remained unmatched. Germline V gives CDR1 MNHNY, CDR2 SVGAGI (reference sequence). CDR3 coding DNA: TGTGCCAGCAGTACGACAGGGGGGAACTACGAGCAGTACTTC. It translates to CASSTTGGNYEQYF.

This clone was seen just once. The CDR3 nucleotides are TGCGCCAGCAGCTTGGTTGGCCTAGCCTACGAGCAGTACTTC. Its protein is CASSLVGLAYEQYF. V is TRBV5-1 and J is TRBJ2-7; unclear D gene. This CDR3 is 14 amino acids long. Germline assignment: CDR1 SGHRS and CDR2 YFSETQ. Deletions cut 0 bases from V and 2 bases from J, with 9 bases between.

As regards this clone: This same CDR3 is encoded by further DNA sequences in the sample. The rearrangement links TRBV4-1 to TRBJ2-7; 12 bases agree with TRBD2. Trimming took 3 bases from V and 2 from J; bases not matched to a gene: 2. The CDR3 totals 15 residues. CDR1 is MGHRA and CDR2 is YSYEKL in the germline V gene. The CDR3 nucleotides read TGCGCCAGCAGCCAGGGACTAGCGGGCGCCTACGAGCAGTACTTC. It translates to CASSQGLAGAYEQYF.

The chain is built from TRBV19 and TRBJ1-5; 8 bases agree with TRBD1. The length of the CDR3 is 15 residues. Germline assignment: CDR1 LNHDA and CDR2 SQIVND (reference sequence). V lost 1 base to trimming and J lost 5 bases; unmatched junction nucleotides: 4. The CDR3 sequence: CASSIVGQGHQPQHF. The CDR3 DNA reads TGTGCCAGTAGTATAGTAGGACAGGGACATCAGCCCCAGCATTTT.

J is TRBJ2-1 and V is TRBV7-3, with no clear D. Per the germline V gene, CDR1 is SGHTA and CDR2 is FQGTGA. This CDR3 spans 14 amino acids. V was trimmed by 5 bases and J by 7 bases, leaving 15 bases between them. DNA of the CDR3: TGTGCCAGCAGCATATCGGGTTCTCGGAATGAGCAGTTCTTC. Its protein is CASSISGSRNEQFF.

This rearrangement joins TRBV7-9 to TRBJ1-4; D remains ambiguous. The germline CDR1 and CDR2 sequences are SEHNR and FQNEAQ (reference sequence). The CDR3 covers 16 residues. V lost 0 bases and J 4 bases, leaving 12 bases between the germline ends. CDR3 nucleotides: TGTGCCAGCAGCTTAGCGGGCAGGCAACTTAATGAAAAACTGTTTTTT. It yields the protein CASSLAGRQLNEKLFF. The whole variable domain, filled in from reference TRBV7-9 and TRBJ1-4, reads DTGVSQNPRHKITKRGQNVTFRCDPISEHNRLYWYRQTLGQGPEFLTYFQNEAQLEKSRLLSDRFSAERPKGSFSTLEIQRTEQGDSAMYLCASSLAGRQLNEKLFFGSGTQLSVL.